One sample yielded the 16 T cell receptor beta chains listed below, sequenced in a study of T cell responses to AZD1222 COVID-19 vaccine. TCRdb's table, derived via immunoSEQ multiplex PCR, lists solely in-frame clones and lacks some. The table shows 150,000 or so clones, with under 95% occurring only once. The specimen comprised peripheral blood, sampled 28 days after the second AZD1222 dose. Receptors originate from an adult who received the AZD1222 COVID-19 vaccine.

The chain links TRBV11-2 to TRBJ1-2; D remains ambiguous. This CDR3 spans 12 amino acids. Per germline, CDR1 SGHAT and CDR2 FQNNGV. Trimming left V 2 bases short and J 2 bases short, with 3 bases between. CDR3 protein: CASSLLNYGYTF. CDR3 in DNA: TGTGCCAGCAGCTTACTAAACTATGGCTACACCTTC.

The chain recombines TRBV10-3 with TRBJ2-7, with D uncertain. This CDR3 spans 14 amino acids. Germline values: CDR1 ENHRY, CDR2 SYGVKD. The germline V and J ends were trimmed by 8 bases and 3 bases, with 17 bases remaining between them. The CDR3 DNA is TGTGCCATCGGACCGACTCAAAGTGGCTACGAGCAGTACTTC. Translated, it gives CAIGPTQSGYEQYF.

Concerning this clone: The same CDR3 can be traced to other DNA sequences in this sample. The rearrangement uses TRBV20-1 and TRBJ2-1; D unresolved. There are 11 residues in the CDR3. Trimming took off 1 base at V and 2 bases at J, with 0 bases between the two ends. From germline, CDR1 is DFQATT and CDR2 SNEGSKA (reference sequence). CDR3 DNA sequence: TGCAGTGCTAGAGCCTACAATGAGCAGTTCTTC. The encoded protein is CSARAYNEQFF.

J is TRBJ1-2 and V is TRBV5-4; the D is unclear. The CDR3 has 15 amino acids. CDR1 is SGHNT, CDR2 YYREEE, per germline (reference sequence). Trimming left V 0 bases short and J 1 base short, with 10 bases between. The CDR3 DNA sequence: TGTGCCAGCAGCTTGGCTTTAGGAAATAACTATGGCTACACCTTC. It codes for CASSLALGNNYGYTF.

This rearrangement joins TRBV7-8 to TRBJ1-2; unclear D gene. Germline V gene data show CDR1 as SGHVS and CDR2 as FQNEAQ. The CDR3 runs 12 residues. V gave up 5 bases and J gave up 8 bases, with 12 bases separating them. CDR3 amino acids: CASSPTRWGYTF. In DNA form, the CDR3 reads TGTGCCAGCAGCCCTACCCGGTGGGGCTACACCTTC.

About this clone itself: Other DNA sequences of this sample code for an identical CDR3. This chain links TRBV9 with TRBJ2-7; D tentatively reads TRBD1 or TRBD2 (5 bases each). The CDR3 loop spans 14 amino acids. Germline V lookup: CDR1 SGDLS, CDR2 YYNGEE. The V and J ends lost 0 bases and 0 bases respectively, with 7 bases between them. CDR3 loop: CASSVGGSSYEQYF. CDR3 DNA: TGTGCCAGCAGCGTAGGGGGGAGCTCCTACGAGCAGTACTTC.

This chain connects TRBV5-1 to TRBJ2-7, with D unclear. CDR3 length equals 15 residues. Germline CDR1 and CDR2: SGHRS and YFSETQ. Trimming pared 0 bases from V and 0 bases from J, leaving 10 bases between. CDR3: CASSLGAKSSYEQYF. The CDR3 DNA sequence: TGCGCCAGCAGCTTGGGCGCCAAAAGCTCCTACGAGCAGTACTTC.

V usage is TRBV19 and J usage is TRBJ2-6, with D perhaps given as TRBD1 or TRBD2 (5 bases each). The CDR3 loop spans 17 amino acids. CDR1 and CDR2 (germline): LNHDA, SQIVND (reference sequence). The V end was cut by 6 bases, the J end by 4 bases, with 19 bases between. CDR3 coding DNA: TGTGCCAGTAGGAGTAGGGACCTAAGTACCGGGGCCAACGTCCTGACTTTC. Its translation: CASRSRDLSTGANVLTF.

The rearrangement links TRBV3-1 (or the pseudogene TRBV3-2) to TRBJ1-3, with D perhaps matching TRBD1 (6 bases). The V end lost 0 bases, the J end lost 7 bases, and 22 bases lay between the germline ends. The V gene's germline CDR1 is LGHDT and CDR2 YNNKEL (reference sequence). The CDR3 is 18 amino acids. In DNA, the CDR3 is TGTGCCAGCAGCCAAGATCCGGGCCCACCCAGGGGAGCCAACACCATATATTTT. It is translated as CASSQDPGPPRGANTIYF.

The rearrangement uses TRBV5-1 and TRBJ2-2; D call uncertain. V shed 0 bases and J shed 6 bases, with 12 bases lying between them. There are 15 residues in the CDR3. Germline V CDR1 and CDR2: SGHRS, YFSETQ. CDR3 amino acids: CASSLDWQPAGELFF. CDR3 nucleotide sequence: TGCGCCAGCAGCTTGGATTGGCAGCCTGCCGGGGAGCTGTTTTTT. Drawing the rest from reference TRBV5-1 and TRBJ2-2, the complete variable domain is KAGVTQTPRYLIKTRGQQVTLSCSPISGHRSVSWYQQTPGQGLQFLFEYFSETQRNKGNFPGRFSGRQFSNSRSEMNVSTLELGDSALYLCASSLDWQPAGELFFGEGSRLTVL.

The rearrangement uses TRBV28 and TRBJ1-5, with 7 bases fitting TRBD1. The CDR3 is 15 residues long. Trimming cost V 5 bases and J 4 bases; bases outside gene matches: 8. Germline CDR1 is MDHEN and CDR2 is SYDVKM. The CDR3, as DNA: TGTGCCAGCAGTCACCACAGGGGCGGGAATCAGCCCCAGCATTTT. Translating it yields CASSHHRGGNQPQHF.

The rearrangement uses TRBV24-1 and TRBJ1-1, with D unresolved. Trimming shortened V by 6 bases and J by 1 base, and 8 bases separated the two germline ends. Germline V CDR1 and CDR2: KGHDR, SFDVKD. The CDR3 is 13 amino acids. CDR3 coding DNA: TGTGCCACCAGTCCGGGAAGGAACACTGAAGCTTTCTTT. This codes for CATSPGRNTEAFF.

This chain joins TRBV3-1 (or the pseudogene TRBV3-2) and TRBJ1-1; no firm D call. The V gene lost 7 bases and the J gene lost 0 bases, with 18 bases spanning the gap. The CDR3 has 16 amino acids. CDR1 is LGHDT and CDR2 is YNNKEL in the germline V gene (reference sequence). CDR3 DNA: TGTGCCAGCACCTCGGGCGGTAGGGTGATGAACACTGAAGCTTTCTTT. It codes for CASTSGGRVMNTEAFF.

This sequence joins TRBV19 and TRBJ2-2; tentative D call: TRBD2 (5 bases). Trimming shortened V by 7 bases and J by 5 bases, and 8 bases separated the two germline ends. Germline V CDR1 and CDR2: LNHDA, SQIVND (reference sequence). The CDR3 is 12 amino acids. The CDR3 region has the DNA TGTGCCAGTACTCGGGGAACCGGGGAGCTGTTTTTT. Translated: CASTRGTGELFF.

Of note for this clone: The germline gene is not matched at one end of the junction; a read error may be the cause. V usage is TRBV24-1 and J usage is TRBJ2-3; D tentatively reads TRBD1 or TRBD2 (5 bases each). The V gene's germline CDR1 is KGHDR and CDR2 SFDVKD. This CDR3 has 13 residues. The CDR3, as DNA: TGTGCCACCGGTGAGGGGAGCACAGATACGCAGTATTTT. This encodes CATGEGSTDTQYF.

The genes are TRBV6-1 and TRBJ1-5, with 9 bases matching TRBD1. The V gene's germline CDR1 is MNHNS and CDR2 SASEGT. The CDR3 is 16 amino acids. Trimming at V came to 4 bases and at J to 6 bases, leaving 10 bases not matched to a gene. CDR3: CASSGGGQGLGQPQHF. The CDR3 DNA follows: TGTGCCAGCAGTGGAGGGGGACAGGGTCTCGGTCAGCCCCAGCATTTT.